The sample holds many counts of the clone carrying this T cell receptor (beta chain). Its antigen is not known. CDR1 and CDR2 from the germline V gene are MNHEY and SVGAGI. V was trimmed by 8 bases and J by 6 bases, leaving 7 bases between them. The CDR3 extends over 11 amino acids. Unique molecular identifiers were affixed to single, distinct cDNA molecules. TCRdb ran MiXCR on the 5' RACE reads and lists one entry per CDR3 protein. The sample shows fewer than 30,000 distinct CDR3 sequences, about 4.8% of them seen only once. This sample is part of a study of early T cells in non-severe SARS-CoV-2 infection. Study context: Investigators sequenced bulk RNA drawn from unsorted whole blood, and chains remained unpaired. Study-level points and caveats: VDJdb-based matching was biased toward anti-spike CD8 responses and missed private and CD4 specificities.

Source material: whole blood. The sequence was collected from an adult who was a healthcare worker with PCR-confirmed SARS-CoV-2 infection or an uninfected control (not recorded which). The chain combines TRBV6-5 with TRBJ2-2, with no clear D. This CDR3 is CASSVAGELFF. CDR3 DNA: TGTGCCAGCTCGGTGGCCGGGGAGCTGTTTTTT.